These T cell receptor beta chains were read from a single sample in a study of CD4+ T cells in melanoma. The method was immunoSEQ multiplex PCR; TCRdb's version includes in-frame clones alone and lacks a portion of them. The sample shows tens of thousands of clones, almost 70% of them seen only once. Source material: tumor tissue. These receptors originate from a human donor with melanoma. Both conserved end residues are part of each CDR3. The D gene is left open where the match is weak. The size field is filled for only some rows; it gives once, few, many or a size class.

CDR3 DNA: TGTGCCTGGAGCCCAAGGGACAATCAGCCCCAGCATTTT; CDR3 protein: CAWSPRDNQPQHF; D gene: NA; clone size: NA; J gene: TRBJ1-5; V gene: TRBV30
CDR3 DNA: TGTGCCAGCAGCGATAGGACAGGGGGTTTGAATGGCTACACCTTC; CDR3 protein: CASSDRTGGLNGYTF; D gene: TRBD1; clone size: NA; J gene: TRBJ1-2; V gene: TRBV9
CDR3 DNA: TGTGCCAGCAGTTTATCGTATGCAGGGTCTTCACCCCTCCACTTT; CDR3 protein: CASSLSYAGSSPLHF; D gene: NA; clone size: NA; J gene: TRBJ1-6; V gene: TRBV27
CDR3 DNA: TGTGCCAGTAGTGTGAGACTAGCGGGGTTAAAAAACATTCAGTACTTC; CDR3 protein: CASSVRLAGLKNIQYF; D gene: TRBD2; clone size: NA; J gene: TRBJ2-4; V gene: TRBV19
CDR3 DNA: TGTGCCAGCAGTTACGGGGAGATCACCGGGGAGCTGTTTTTT; CDR3 protein: CASSYGEITGELFF; D gene: NA; clone size: NA; J gene: TRBJ2-2; V gene: TRBV6-5
CDR3 DNA: TGCAGCGTCACGTCCCCGCCAGGGGCGAGGGAGCAGTACTTC; CDR3 protein: CSVTSPPGAREQYF; D gene: NA; clone size: NA; J gene: TRBJ2-7; V gene: TRBV29-1
CDR3 DNA: TGTGCCAGCAGTATCCCGGGGGCGCGGACAGATACGCAGTATTTT; CDR3 protein: CASSIPGARTDTQYF; D gene: NA; clone size: NA; J gene: TRBJ2-3; V gene: TRBV28
CDR3 DNA: TGTGCCAGCAGCGCGACAGGTGCAGGTAATGAGCAGTTCTTC; CDR3 protein: CASSATGAGNEQFF; D gene: NA; clone size: many; J gene: TRBJ2-1; V gene: TRBV9
CDR3 DNA: TGTGCCAGCAGCCTAGGACTGGGGGAAAAACTGTTTTTT; CDR3 protein: CASSLGLGEKLFF; D gene: NA; clone size: NA; J gene: TRBJ1-4; V gene: TRBV6-5
CDR3 DNA: TGTGCCAGCACCATGGGGACAGGGGGCAATCAGCCCCAGCATTTT; CDR3 protein: CASTMGTGGNQPQHF; D gene: TRBD1; clone size: NA; J gene: TRBJ1-5; V gene: TRBV5-6
CDR3 DNA: TGTGCCATCAGTGAAACTAGCTTAGAGACCCAGTACTTC; CDR3 protein: CAISETSLETQYF; D gene: NA; clone size: NA; J gene: TRBJ2-5; V gene: TRBV10-3
CDR3 DNA: TGTGCCAGCAGGGTAGGGGGTTTCAATCAGCCCCAGCATTTT; CDR3 protein: CASRVGGFNQPQHF; D gene: NA; clone size: few; J gene: TRBJ1-5; V gene: TRBV6-1
CDR3 DNA: TGTGCCACCAGCAGAGGGGAGGGGCCCAACACCAATGAGCAGTTCTTC; CDR3 protein: CATSRGEGPNTNEQFF; D gene: TRBD2; clone size: few; J gene: TRBJ2-1; V gene: TRBV15
CDR3 DNA: TGTGCCAGCAGCCAATTATTAGCGGGTGGCACAGATACGCAGTATTTT; CDR3 protein: CASSQLLAGGTDTQYF; D gene: TRBD2; clone size: NA; J gene: TRBJ2-3; V gene: TRBV4-2
CDR3 DNA: TGTGCCAGCAGCTCGGACCCCGAGGACGAGCAGTACTTC; CDR3 protein: CASSSDPEDEQYF; D gene: NA; clone size: few; J gene: TRBJ2-7; V gene: TRBV7-3
CDR3 DNA: TGCGCCAGCAGCCAAGATTGGGAGACCCAGTACTTC; CDR3 protein: CASSQDWETQYF; D gene: NA; clone size: once; J gene: TRBJ2-5; V gene: TRBV4-1
CDR3 DNA: TGTGCCAGCAGTTTACTAGCGGGGGACTACGAGCAGTACTTC; CDR3 protein: CASSLLAGDYEQYF; D gene: TRBD2; clone size: NA; J gene: TRBJ2-7; V gene: TRBV11-2
CDR3 DNA: TGTGCCAGCAGCTTAGCGCCGGGTGGTGGCACTGAAGCTTTCTTT; CDR3 protein: CASSLAPGGGTEAFF; D gene: NA; clone size: medium-sized; J gene: TRBJ1-1; V gene: TRBV7-2
CDR3 DNA: TGTGCCAGCAGTCCTCGGACAGCACGGGGAGAGACCCAGTACTTC; CDR3 protein: CASSPRTARGETQYF; D gene: NA; clone size: NA; J gene: TRBJ2-5; V gene: TRBV27
CDR3 DNA: TGTGCCAGCAGTTTTCGACGTACAGGGCACATGAACACTGAAGCTTTCTTT; CDR3 protein: CASSFRRTGHMNTEAFF; D gene: NA; clone size: NA; J gene: TRBJ1-1; V gene: TRBV28
CDR3 DNA: TGTGCCAGCAGCCCACGGGGGGGTGTGAATTCACCCCTCCACTTT; CDR3 protein: CASSPRGGVNSPLHF; D gene: NA; clone size: NA; J gene: TRBJ1-6; V gene: TRBV9
CDR3 DNA: TGTGCCAGCAGTGGACCGGGACAGGGGTATGGCTACACCTTC; CDR3 protein: CASSGPGQGYGYTF; D gene: TRBD1; clone size: NA; J gene: TRBJ1-2; V gene: TRBV6-1
CDR3 DNA: TGTGCCATCAGTGAGGCTCCCATGGGCAATCAGCCCCAGCATTTT; CDR3 protein: CAISEAPMGNQPQHF; D gene: NA; clone size: few; J gene: TRBJ1-5; V gene: TRBV10-3
CDR3 DNA: TGTGCCAGCTCACCTCCGGGACAGGCTAACAATGAGCAGTTCTTC; CDR3 protein: CASSPPGQANNEQFF; D gene: TRBD1; clone size: NA; J gene: TRBJ2-1; V gene: TRBV18
CDR3 DNA: TGTGCCATCAGTGAGGGCGGGGCCACAGATACGCAGTATTTT; CDR3 protein: CAISEGGATDTQYF; D gene: NA; clone size: NA; J gene: TRBJ2-3; V gene: TRBV10-3
CDR3 DNA: TGTGCCAGCTCACCTCTTGGGACCCAGTACTTC; CDR3 protein: CASSPLGTQYF; D gene: NA; clone size: NA; J gene: TRBJ2-5; V gene: TRBV18
CDR3 DNA: TGTGCCAGCTCAAGGGACAGGGAAAATGAGCAGTTCTTC; CDR3 protein: CASSRDRENEQFF; D gene: TRBD1; clone size: NA; J gene: TRBJ2-1; V gene: TRBV18
CDR3 DNA: TGCGCCAGCAGCTTCACAGCCCGGGTGGCACACACATCAGATACGCAGTATTTT; CDR3 protein: CASSFTARVAHTSDTQYF; D gene: NA; clone size: NA; J gene: TRBJ2-3; V gene: TRBV5-1
CDR3 DNA: TGTGCCATCTCCCCAGGGGAGGGACAGTACTTC; CDR3 protein: CAISPGEGQYF; D gene: NA; clone size: NA; J gene: TRBJ2-7; V gene: TRBV10-3
CDR3 DNA: TGTGCCACCAGTCCGGGGATTAGCGGGGGGGCCTTCGAGACCCAGTACTTC; CDR3 protein: CATSPGISGGAFETQYF; D gene: TRBD2; clone size: NA; J gene: TRBJ2-5; V gene: TRBV15
CDR3 DNA: TGTGCCAGCTCACCTCTAGGGAGTTCTGGAAACACCATATATTTT; CDR3 protein: CASSPLGSSGNTIYF; D gene: NA; clone size: NA; J gene: TRBJ1-3; V gene: TRBV18
CDR3 DNA: TGTGCCAGCAGCGGAACTAGGGGGCGTCGAAACACCATATATTTT; CDR3 protein: CASSGTRGRRNTIYF; D gene: TRBD1; clone size: NA; J gene: TRBJ1-3; V gene: TRBV5-8
CDR3 DNA: TGTGCCAGCAGCTCCCAACAGGGACATAAGTATGAGCAGTTCTTC; CDR3 protein: CASSSQQGHKYEQFF; D gene: NA; clone size: NA; J gene: TRBJ2-1; V gene: TRBV7-2
CDR3 DNA: TGTGCCAGCGAAAAGTGGGGTTCCTACGAGCAGTACTTC; CDR3 protein: CASEKWGSYEQYF; D gene: NA; clone size: NA; J gene: TRBJ2-7; V gene: TRBV5-6
CDR3 DNA: TGTGCCAGTAGTAAGAGGGGCAGCAACACCGGGGAGCTGTTTTTT; CDR3 protein: CASSKRGSNTGELFF; D gene: NA; clone size: NA; J gene: TRBJ2-2; V gene: TRBV19
CDR3 DNA: TGTGCCAGCAGTTTGGCGGGCCCCTCCTACAATGAGCAGTTCTTC; CDR3 protein: CASSLAGPSYNEQFF; D gene: NA; clone size: NA; J gene: TRBJ2-1; V gene: TRBV27
CDR3 DNA: TGTGCTAGCAGCCTCCTTGGAAGGGCAGATACGCAGTATTTT; CDR3 protein: CASSLLGRADTQYF; D gene: NA; clone size: NA; J gene: TRBJ2-3; V gene: TRBV7-7
CDR3 DNA: TGTGCCTGGAGTGTATTAGGGCCTGGCTACACCTTC; CDR3 protein: CAWSVLGPGYTF; D gene: NA; clone size: NA; J gene: TRBJ1-2; V gene: TRBV30
CDR3 DNA: TGTGCCAGCAGCCGCTACCGACAGGGGATGAACACTGAAGCTTTCTTT; CDR3 protein: CASSRYRQGMNTEAFF; D gene: TRBD1; clone size: NA; J gene: TRBJ1-1; V gene: TRBV16
CDR3 DNA: TGTGCCAGCAGCTTGCCAGGCAGGAATTCACCCCTCCACTTT; CDR3 protein: CASSLPGRNSPLHF; D gene: NA; clone size: NA; J gene: TRBJ1-6; V gene: TRBV7-9
CDR3 DNA: TGTGCCAGCAGCTTAGATCACAACAACTATGGCTACACCTTC; CDR3 protein: CASSLDHNNYGYTF; D gene: NA; clone size: NA; J gene: TRBJ1-2; V gene: TRBV7-3
CDR3 DNA: TGTGCCAGCAGCTTGGGGCTAGTGTCAGATACGCAGTATTTT; CDR3 protein: CASSLGLVSDTQYF; D gene: NA; clone size: few; J gene: TRBJ2-3; V gene: TRBV5-4
CDR3 DNA: TGTGCCAGCAGCTTCGCTTTAGCGAGGGATGGCTACACCTTC; CDR3 protein: CASSFALARDGYTF; D gene: NA; clone size: NA; J gene: TRBJ1-2; V gene: TRBV5-5
CDR3 DNA: TGTGCCAGCAGGGAGGACAGGGGTGGCACAGATACGCAGTATTTT; CDR3 protein: CASREDRGGTDTQYF; D gene: TRBD1; clone size: NA; J gene: TRBJ2-3; V gene: TRBV2
CDR3 DNA: TGCGCCAGCAGCCATTCCCCCGGCCAGCCCCAGCATTTT; CDR3 protein: CASSHSPGQPQHF; D gene: NA; clone size: NA; J gene: TRBJ1-5; V gene: TRBV4-1
CDR3 DNA: TGTGCCAGCAGTGAAGAGACAGCGTACGAGCAGTACTTC; CDR3 protein: CASSEETAYEQYF; D gene: NA; clone size: NA; J gene: TRBJ2-7; V gene: TRBV6-1
CDR3 DNA: TGTGCCAGCAGCCAAGCGGGACAAATGACTGAAGCTTTCTTT; CDR3 protein: CASSQAGQMTEAFF; D gene: NA; clone size: NA; J gene: TRBJ1-1; V gene: TRBV7-2
CDR3 DNA: TGTGCCAGCAGCTTAGATCCGGTTCGCCAGCCCCAGCATTTT; CDR3 protein: CASSLDPVRQPQHF; D gene: NA; clone size: NA; J gene: TRBJ1-5; V gene: TRBV11-2
CDR3 DNA: TGTGCCAGCAGCCAAGACAGGGACAATGAAAAACTGTTTTTT; CDR3 protein: CASSQDRDNEKLFF; D gene: NA; clone size: NA; J gene: TRBJ1-4; V gene: TRBV4-2
CDR3 DNA: TGTGCCAGCAGCTTCGGGGGAGGCTCCTACGAGCAGTACTTC; CDR3 protein: CASSFGGGSYEQYF; D gene: NA; clone size: NA; J gene: TRBJ2-7; V gene: TRBV7-3
CDR3 DNA: TGTGCCAGCAGCTTGGACAGTAATAATTCACCCCTCCACTTT; CDR3 protein: CASSLDSNNSPLHF; D gene: NA; clone size: NA; J gene: TRBJ1-6; V gene: TRBV7-9
CDR3 DNA: TGCGCCAGCAGCCAACTGAGCTCCTACAATGAGCAGTTCTTC; CDR3 protein: CASSQLSSYNEQFF; D gene: NA; clone size: few; J gene: TRBJ2-1; V gene: TRBV4-3
CDR3 DNA: TGTGCCAGCAGTGTAAGGGGAGTCTCCCAGCCCCAGCATTTT; CDR3 protein: CASSVRGVSQPQHF; D gene: NA; clone size: NA; J gene: TRBJ1-5; V gene: TRBV6-1
CDR3 DNA: TGTGCCAGCAGCTTAGATCTTTTACCGCATAATTTAGAGACAGGGAATTCCTTC; CDR3 protein: CASSLDLLPHNLETGNSF; D gene: TRBD1; clone size: NA; J gene: TRBJ2-7; V gene: TRBV11-2